The 13 T cell receptor beta chains in this list originate from one sample, sequenced in a study of tissue T cells after allogeneic stem cell transplantation. The table came from immunoSEQ multiplex PCR; TCRdb's copy has only in-frame clones and leaves some out. The sample includes 7,000 or so clones, less than 70% of them seen just once. Sequenced material: duodenum tissue, taken at autopsy. These receptors originate from a female donor over 55 with lung cancer.

For the CDR3, the DNA is TGTGCCACCAGTGATATAGCGGGAGGGGGCACAGATACGCAGTATTTT. Translating gives CATSDIAGGGTDTQYF. The rearrangement links TRBV24-1 to TRBJ2-3; 11 bases are shared with TRBD2. CDR1 is KGHDR and CDR2 is SFDVKD in the germline V gene. V trimming: 3 bases; J trimming: 1 base; junction bases outside the gene matches: 2. The CDR3 runs to 16 residues.

This clone appeared a single time. The chain combines TRBV25-1 with TRBJ1-1; D ambiguous. Germline lookup yields CDR1 MGHDK and CDR2 SYGVNS. Trimming pared 4 bases from V and 8 bases from J, leaving 8 bases between. CDR3 length: 11 residues. CDR3 in amino acids: CASSVGLEAFF. The DNA of the CDR3 is TGTGCCAGCAGTGTAGGGTTAGAAGCTTTCTTT.

V gene TRBV2 combines with J gene TRBJ1-2; D gene ambiguous. The CDR3 runs to 13 residues. V lost 0 bases and J lost 7, with 9 bases in between. Germline assignment: CDR1 SNHLY and CDR2 FYNNEI. This CDR3 reads CASSEALRVGYTF. CDR3 in DNA: TGTGCCAGCAGTGAAGCGCTTCGGGTTGGCTACACCTTC. Filled out from reference TRBV2 and TRBJ1-2, the complete variable domain reads EPEVTQTPSHQVTQMGQEVILRCVPISNHLYFYWYRQILGQKVEFLVSFYNNEISEKSEIFDDQFSVERPDGSNFTLKIRSTKLEDSAMYFCASSEALRVGYTFGSGTRLTVV.

J is TRBJ1-1 and V is TRBV6-1, with D unclear. The CDR3 has 14 residues. CDR1 is MNHNS and CDR2 is SASEGT in the germline V gene. Trimming stripped 6 bases from V and 6 bases from J, with 17 bases between. The CDR3 reads CASSASTQSSEAFF. The CDR3 coding sequence is TGTGCCAGCAGCGCCTCGACACAATCTTCTGAAGCTTTCTTT.

This clone is labeled medium-sized. The rearrangement joins TRBV10-3 to TRBJ2-7, with TRBD1 matching 9 bases. With 0 bases clipped from V and 4 bases from J, the junction kept 4 bases outside the gene matches. Germline V lookup: CDR1 ENHRY, CDR2 SYGVKD. This CDR3 contains 15 residues. Written as DNA, the CDR3 is TGTGCCATCAGTGAGTCGGACAGGGGAGCTTACGAGCAGTACTTC. Translating gives CAISESDRGAYEQYF.

A few counts support this clone. The J gene is TRBJ2-2, the V gene TRBV18; unclear D gene. V was cut by 2 bases and J by 4 bases, with 11 bases left in between. CDR3 length equals 15 residues. Germline V gene lookup returns CDR1 KGHSH and CDR2 LQKENI. The CDR3 DNA is TGTGCCAGCTCACCAGTAGGTTCGTCCACCGGGGAGCTGTTTTTT. Its translation: CASSPVGSSTGELFF.

Only a few counts were recorded for this clone. The chain is built from TRBV7-2 and TRBJ2-3; 8 bases fit TRBD2. The CDR3 totals 14 residues. CDR1 is SGHTA and CDR2 is FQGNSA in the germline V gene. Trimming took 2 bases from V and 6 from J; bases not matched to a gene: 4. CDR3 residues: CASSLIRGGDTQYF. The CDR3 bases are TGTGCCAGCAGCTTAATACGGGGGGGCGATACGCAGTATTTT.

The genes are TRBV18 and TRBJ2-7; perhaps TRBD1 as D (6 bases). Trimming removed 6 bases at V and 2 bases at J, with 14 bases between. This CDR3 has 14 residues. The germline V gene has CDR1 KGHSH and CDR2 LQKENI. The CDR3 spells CASSPGGPPYEQYF. In nucleotides, the CDR3 is TGTGCCAGCTCCCCTGGGGGCCCTCCCTACGAGCAGTACTTC. The variable domain in full, completed from reference TRBV18 and TRBJ2-7, reads NAGVMQNPRHLVRRRGQEARLRCSPMKGHSHVYWYRQLPEEGLKFMVYLQKENIIDESGMPKERFSAEFPKEGPSILRIQQVVRGDSAAYFCASSPGGPPYEQYFGPGTRLTVT.

This clone has just a few counts. The gene calls are TRBV7-9 and TRBJ2-1, with a tentative D call TRBD2 (6 bases). The germline V and J ends were trimmed by 7 bases and 5 bases, with 18 bases remaining between them. Germline V lookup: CDR1 SEHNR, CDR2 FQNEAQ (reference sequence). The CDR3 length is 15 residues. CDR3 DNA: TGTGCCAGCACCCCTAGTCGGGGGATAAACAATGAGCAGTTCTTC. Translated, it gives CASTPSRGINNEQFF.

A single count supports this clone. The rearrangement links TRBV6-5 to TRBJ2-7; 7 bases match TRBD1. The germline gives CDR1 MNHEY, CDR2 SVGAGI. The CDR3 is 12 amino acids. After removal of 6 bases from V and 12 bases from J, the junction contained 11 bases not matched to a gene. CDR3: CASRFRQGRLYF. DNA of the CDR3: TGTGCCAGCAGATTCAGACAGGGACGTCTGTACTTC.

This clone showed up just a few times. This chain joins TRBV12-3 or TRBV12-4 and TRBJ1-3, with no clear D. This CDR3 is 11 amino acids long. The V and J ends lost 5 bases and 7 bases respectively, with 6 bases between them. CDR3 bases: TGTGCCAGCAGTGGTGGGAACACCATATATTTT. Its protein product is CASSGGNTIYF.

This chain joins TRBV30 and TRBJ1-2, with TRBD1 matching 9 bases. The V gene's germline CDR1 is GTSNPN and CDR2 SVGIG (reference sequence). V lost 3 bases, J lost 6 bases, and 11 bases stayed unmatched. The CDR3 sequence is 15 residues long. The CDR3 sequence is CAWRTDRGATNGYTF. Here the CDR3 DNA reads TGTGCCTGGAGGACGGACAGGGGCGCAACCAATGGCTACACCTTC.

The chain carries TRBV30 and TRBJ1-1; D call uncertain. This CDR3 is built from 14 residues. Per the germline V gene, CDR1 is GTSNPN and CDR2 is SVGIG (reference sequence). V dropped 2 bases and J dropped 1 base, with 11 bases sitting between them. In DNA, the CDR3 is TGTGCCTGGAGTTCGGCAGGAACGAACACTGAAGCTTTCTTT. Protein: CAWSSAGTNTEAFF. Filled out from reference TRBV30 and TRBJ1-1, the complete variable domain reads SQTIHQWPATLVQPVGSPLSLECTVEGTSNPNLYWYRQAAGRGLQLLFYSVGIGQISSEVPQNLSASRPQDRQFILSSKKLLLSDSGFYLCAWSSAGTNTEAFFGQGTRLTVV.